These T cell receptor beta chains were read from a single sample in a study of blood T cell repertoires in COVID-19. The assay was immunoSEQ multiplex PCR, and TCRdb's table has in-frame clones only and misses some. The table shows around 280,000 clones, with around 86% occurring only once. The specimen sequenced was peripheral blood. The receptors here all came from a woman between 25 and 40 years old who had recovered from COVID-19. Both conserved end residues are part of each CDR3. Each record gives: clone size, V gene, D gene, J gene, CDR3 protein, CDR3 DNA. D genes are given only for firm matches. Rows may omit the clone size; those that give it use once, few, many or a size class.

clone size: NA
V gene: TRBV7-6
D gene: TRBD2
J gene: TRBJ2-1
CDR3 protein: CASSSGLAGDDEQFF
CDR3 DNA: TGTGCCAGCAGCTCGGGACTAGCGGGAGATGATGAGCAGTTCTTC

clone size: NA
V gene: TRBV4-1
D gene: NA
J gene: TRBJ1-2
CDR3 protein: CASSFDSTYGYTF
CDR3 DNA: TGCGCCAGCAGTTTCGACAGCACCTATGGCTACACCTTC

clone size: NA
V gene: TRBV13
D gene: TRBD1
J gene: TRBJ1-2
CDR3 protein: CASSLAEIQGTGGGYTF
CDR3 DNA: TGTGCCAGCAGCTTAGCCGAAATTCAAGGGACAGGGGGAGGCTACACCTTC

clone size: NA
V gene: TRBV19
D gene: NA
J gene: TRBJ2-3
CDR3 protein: CASSRGDSTDTQYF
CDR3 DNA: TGTGCCAGTAGTAGGGGGGACAGCACAGATACGCAGTATTTT

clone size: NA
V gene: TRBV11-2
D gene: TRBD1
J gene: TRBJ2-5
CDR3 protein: CASIPGTGFLGVRETQYF
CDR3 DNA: TGTGCCAGCATCCCTGGGACAGGCTTTTTAGGGGTGAGAGAGACCCAGTACTTC

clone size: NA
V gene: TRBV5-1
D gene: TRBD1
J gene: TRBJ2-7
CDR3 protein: CASSLGTGHYEQYF
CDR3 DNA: TGCGCCAGCAGCTTGGGGACAGGCCACTACGAGCAGTACTTC

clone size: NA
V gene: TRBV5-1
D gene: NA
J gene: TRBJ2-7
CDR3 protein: CASKTGFPSYEQYF
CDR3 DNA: TGCGCCAGCAAGACAGGTTTTCCCTCCTACGAGCAGTACTTC

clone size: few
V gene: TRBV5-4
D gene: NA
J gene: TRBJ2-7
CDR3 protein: CASSLDGWNEQYF
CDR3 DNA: TGTGCCAGCAGCTTGGACGGGTGGAACGAGCAGTACTTC

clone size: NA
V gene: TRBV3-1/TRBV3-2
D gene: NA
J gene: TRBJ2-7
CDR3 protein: CASSLSKSGAYEQYF
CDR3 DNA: TGTGCCAGCAGCCTTTCGAAAAGCGGAGCTTACGAGCAGTACTTC

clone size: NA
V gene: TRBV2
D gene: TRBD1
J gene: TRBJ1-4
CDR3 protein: CASSGQGSTNEKLFF
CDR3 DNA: TGTGCCAGCAGCGGACAGGGCTCCACTAATGAAAAACTGTTTTTT

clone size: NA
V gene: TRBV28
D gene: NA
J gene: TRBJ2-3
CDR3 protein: CASSSIRGVADTQYF
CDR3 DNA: TGTGCCAGCAGTTCCATCAGGGGTGTTGCAGATACGCAGTATTTT

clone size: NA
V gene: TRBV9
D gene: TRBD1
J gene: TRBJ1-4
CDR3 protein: CASSLTPQGAEKLFF
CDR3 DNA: TGTGCCAGCAGCCTAACCCCCCAGGGGGCGGAAAAACTGTTTTTT

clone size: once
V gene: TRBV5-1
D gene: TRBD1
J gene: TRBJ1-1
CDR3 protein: CASSPERQGADTEAFF
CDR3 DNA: TGCGCCAGCAGCCCAGAGAGACAGGGGGCGGACACTGAAGCTTTCTTT

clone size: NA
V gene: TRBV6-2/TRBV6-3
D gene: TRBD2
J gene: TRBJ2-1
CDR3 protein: CASSPSGRDFNEQFF
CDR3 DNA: TGTGCCAGCAGTCCCAGCGGGAGGGATTTCAATGAGCAGTTCTTC

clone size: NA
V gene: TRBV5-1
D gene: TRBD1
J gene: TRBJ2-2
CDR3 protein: CASSPGQKNTGELFF
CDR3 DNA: TGCGCCAGCAGCCCGGGACAGAAAAACACCGGGGAGCTGTTTTTT

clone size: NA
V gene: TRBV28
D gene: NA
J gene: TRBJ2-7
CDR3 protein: CASSLRDSDEQYF
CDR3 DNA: TGTGCCAGCAGTTTACGGGACTCCGACGAGCAGTACTTC

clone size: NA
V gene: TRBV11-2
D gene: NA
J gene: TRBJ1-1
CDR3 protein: CASSQMNTEAFF
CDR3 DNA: TGTGCCAGCAGCCAGATGAACACTGAAGCTTTCTTT

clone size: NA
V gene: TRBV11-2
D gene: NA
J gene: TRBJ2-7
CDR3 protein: CASSQTQGPSYEQYF
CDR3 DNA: TGTGCCAGCAGCCAGACACAGGGCCCTTCCTACGAGCAGTACTTC

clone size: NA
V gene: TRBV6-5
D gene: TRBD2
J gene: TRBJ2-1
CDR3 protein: CASRGLAGGQNEQFF
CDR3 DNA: TGTGCCAGCAGAGGACTAGCGGGAGGGCAGAATGAGCAGTTCTTC

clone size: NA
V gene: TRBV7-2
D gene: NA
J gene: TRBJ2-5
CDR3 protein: CASSLERGETQYF
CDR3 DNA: TGTGCCAGCAGCTTAGAAAGGGGCGAGACCCAGTACTTC

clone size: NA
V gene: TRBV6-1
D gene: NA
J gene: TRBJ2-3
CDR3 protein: CASSFSGNSDTQYF
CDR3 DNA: TGTGCCAGCAGTTTTTCCGGGAACTCAGATACGCAGTATTTT

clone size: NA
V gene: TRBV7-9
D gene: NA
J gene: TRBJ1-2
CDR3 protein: CASSQLSGAYGYTF
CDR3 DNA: TGTGCCAGCAGCCAGCTCAGTGGGGCATATGGCTACACCTTC

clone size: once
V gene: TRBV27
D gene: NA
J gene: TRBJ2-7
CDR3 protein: CAGTSAVEQYF
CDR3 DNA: TGTGCCGGAACTTCAGCGGTCGAGCAGTACTTC

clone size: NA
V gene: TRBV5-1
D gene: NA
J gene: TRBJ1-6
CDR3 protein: CASSLLATSSYNSPLHF
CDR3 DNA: TGCGCCAGCAGCTTGCTCGCCACAAGCTCCTATAATTCACCCCTCCACTTT